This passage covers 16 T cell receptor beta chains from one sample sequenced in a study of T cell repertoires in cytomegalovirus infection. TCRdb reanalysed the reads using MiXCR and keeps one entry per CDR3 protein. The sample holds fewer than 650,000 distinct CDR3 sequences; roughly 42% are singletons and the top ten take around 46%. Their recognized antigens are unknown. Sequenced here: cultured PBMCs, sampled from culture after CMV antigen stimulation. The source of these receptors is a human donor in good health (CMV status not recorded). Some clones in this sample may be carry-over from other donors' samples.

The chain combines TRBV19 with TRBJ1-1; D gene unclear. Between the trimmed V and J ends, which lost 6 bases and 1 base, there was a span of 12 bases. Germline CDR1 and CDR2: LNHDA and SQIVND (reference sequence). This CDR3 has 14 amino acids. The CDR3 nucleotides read TGTGCCAGTAGGAGGACTCTTGCGAACACTGAAGCTTTCTTT. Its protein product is CASRRTLANTEAFF. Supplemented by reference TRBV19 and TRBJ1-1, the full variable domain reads DGGITQSPKYLFRKEGQNVTLSCEQNLNHDAMYWYRQDPGQGLRLIYYSQIVNDFQKGDIAEGYSVSREKKESFPLTVTSAQKNPTAFYLCASRRTLANTEAFFGQGTRLTVV.

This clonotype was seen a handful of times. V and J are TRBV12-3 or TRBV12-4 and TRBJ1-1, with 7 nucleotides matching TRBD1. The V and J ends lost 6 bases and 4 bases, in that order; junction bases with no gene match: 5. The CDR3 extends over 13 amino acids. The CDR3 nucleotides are TGTGCCAGCAGGGTAGGGGGCGGCACTGAAGCTTTCTTT. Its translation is CASRVGGGTEAFF.

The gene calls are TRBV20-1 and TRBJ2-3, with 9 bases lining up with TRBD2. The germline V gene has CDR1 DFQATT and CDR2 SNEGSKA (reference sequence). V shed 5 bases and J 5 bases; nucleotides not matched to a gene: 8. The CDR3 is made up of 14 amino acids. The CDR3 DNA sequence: TGCAGTGCTCCCCGCGGGGGGGTGGAAGATACGCAGTATTTT. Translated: CSAPRGGVEDTQYF.

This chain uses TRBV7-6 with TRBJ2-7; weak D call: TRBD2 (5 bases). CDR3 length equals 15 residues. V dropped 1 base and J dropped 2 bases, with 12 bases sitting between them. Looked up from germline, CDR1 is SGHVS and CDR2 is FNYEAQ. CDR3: CASSLDQGLTYEQYF. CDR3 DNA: TGTGCCAGCAGCTTAGATCAAGGACTCACCTACGAGCAGTACTTC.

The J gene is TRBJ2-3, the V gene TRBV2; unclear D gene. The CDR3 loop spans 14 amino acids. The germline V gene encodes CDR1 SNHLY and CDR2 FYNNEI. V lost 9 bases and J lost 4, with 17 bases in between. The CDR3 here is CASRAESPADTQYF. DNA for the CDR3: TGTGCCAGTCGAGCCGAGTCTCCCGCAGATACGCAGTATTTT.

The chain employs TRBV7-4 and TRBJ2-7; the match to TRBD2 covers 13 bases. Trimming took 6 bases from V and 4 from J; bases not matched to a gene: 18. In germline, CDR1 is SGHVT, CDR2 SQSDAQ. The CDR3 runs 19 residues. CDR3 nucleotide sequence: TGTGCCAGCAGTGGTCCCGGGACACCGGGACTAGCGGGAAGGTACGAGCAGTACTTC. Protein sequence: CASSGPGTPGLAGRYEQYF.

CDR3 DNA: TGTGCCAGTAGTATAGTTTCGAATGAGCAGTTCTTC. Its protein product is CASSIVSNEQFF. This sequence joins TRBV19 and TRBJ2-1, with unresolved D. V was pared by 1 base and J by 7 bases, with 5 bases between. CDR3 length equals 12 residues. Germline V CDR1 and CDR2: LNHDA, SQIVND (reference sequence).

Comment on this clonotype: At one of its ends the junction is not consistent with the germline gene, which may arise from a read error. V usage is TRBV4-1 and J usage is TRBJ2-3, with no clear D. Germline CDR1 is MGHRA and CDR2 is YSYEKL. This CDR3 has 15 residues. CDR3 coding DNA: TGTGCCAGCAGCCGGACCGATCACGTCACAGATACGCAGTATTTT. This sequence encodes CASSRTDHVTDTQYF.

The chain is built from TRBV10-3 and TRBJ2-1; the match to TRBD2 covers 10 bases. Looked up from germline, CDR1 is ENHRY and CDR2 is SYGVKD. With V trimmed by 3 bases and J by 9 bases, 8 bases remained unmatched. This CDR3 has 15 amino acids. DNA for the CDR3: TGTGCCATCAGTGAAGTGTCTAGCGGGAGAGGTGAGCAGTTCTTC. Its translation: CAISEVSSGRGEQFF.

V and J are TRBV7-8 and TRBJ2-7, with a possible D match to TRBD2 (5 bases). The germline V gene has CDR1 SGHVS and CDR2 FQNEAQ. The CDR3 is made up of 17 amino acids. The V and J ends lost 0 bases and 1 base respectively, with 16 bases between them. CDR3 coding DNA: TGTGCCAGCAGCTTAGCGCTATCCGGACTTACTTCCTACGAGCAGTACTTC. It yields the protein CASSLALSGLTSYEQYF.

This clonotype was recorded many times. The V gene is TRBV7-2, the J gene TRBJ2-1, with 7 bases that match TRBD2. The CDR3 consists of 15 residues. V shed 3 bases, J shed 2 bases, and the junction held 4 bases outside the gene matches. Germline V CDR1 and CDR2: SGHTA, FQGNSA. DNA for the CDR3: TGTGCCAGCAGCTTCGGACTAGATCCCTACAATGAGCAGTTCTTC. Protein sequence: CASSFGLDPYNEQFF.

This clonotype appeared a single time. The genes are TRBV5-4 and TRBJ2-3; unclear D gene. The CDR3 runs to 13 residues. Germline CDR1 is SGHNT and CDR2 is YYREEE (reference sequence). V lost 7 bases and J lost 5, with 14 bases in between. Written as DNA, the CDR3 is TGTGCCAGCCGGGCTCCAGGCGGAGATACGCAGTATTTT. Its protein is CASRAPGGDTQYF.

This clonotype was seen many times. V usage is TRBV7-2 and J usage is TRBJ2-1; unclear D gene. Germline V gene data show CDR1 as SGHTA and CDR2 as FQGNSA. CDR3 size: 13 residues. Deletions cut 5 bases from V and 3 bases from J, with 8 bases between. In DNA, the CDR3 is TGTGCCAGCAGCACCGTCCGCTACAATGAGCAGTTCTTC. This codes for CASSTVRYNEQFF.

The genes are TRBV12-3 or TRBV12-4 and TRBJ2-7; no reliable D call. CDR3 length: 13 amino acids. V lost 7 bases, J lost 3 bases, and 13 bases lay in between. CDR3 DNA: TGTGCCAGCACCCTTGTTGGAAGCTACGAGCAGTACTTC. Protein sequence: CASTLVGSYEQYF.

The CDR3 DNA sequence: TGTGCCAGCAGCGTATGGACAGATACGCAGTATTTT. Protein product: CASSVWTDTQYF. The gene calls are TRBV9 and TRBJ2-3; no firm D call. Looked up from germline, CDR1 is SGDLS and CDR2 is YYNGEE. This CDR3 has 12 amino acids. With 1 base removed from V and 3 bases from J, the gap between germline ends came to 3 bases.

In nucleotides, the CDR3 is TGTGCCAGCAGCCCCTCCGTGGGGTCATATGATTCACCCCTCCACTTT. Translating it yields CASSPSVGSYDSPLHF. The rearrangement uses TRBV7-2 and TRBJ1-6; D is unresolved. V shed 5 bases and J shed 8 bases, with 19 bases lying between them. In germline, CDR1 is SGHTA, CDR2 FQGNSA. The CDR3 covers 16 residues. The variable domain in full, with the rest retrieved from reference TRBV7-2 and TRBJ1-6, is GAGVSQSPSNKVTEKGKDVELRCDPISGHTALYWYRQSLGQGLEFLIYFQGNSAPDKSGLPSDRFSAERTGGSVSTLTIQRTQQEDSAVYLCASSPSVGSYDSPLHFGNGTRLTVT.